The 18 T cell receptor beta chains below all came from one sample that was sequenced in a study of T-cell reconstitution after alpha-beta-depleted transplantation in children. Unique molecular identifiers were incorporated during preparation of the TCRbeta library. TCRdb re-called the PCR reads through MiXCR, storing one row per CDR3 protein. Here the sample spans 85,000 to 120,000 distinct CDR3 sequences, approximately 6% being singletons. The starting material was PBMCs, mostly from graft donor cells, obtained 60 days after TCRalphabeta/CD19-depleted stem cell transplant. These receptors were taken from a female patient aged 2-10 years who had a stem cell transplant for Fanconi anemia, so the T cells may come from the graft donor.

This clonotype was counted ten times or more. The rearrangement joins TRBV5-1 to TRBJ2-5; maybe TRBD1 (6 bases). This CDR3 comprises 15 residues. The ends were cut back, 0 bases at V and 3 bases at J, with 12 bases in the middle. From germline, CDR1 is SGHRS and CDR2 YFSETQ. CDR3 coding DNA: TGCGCCAGCAGCTTGGCCGGACAGTTTGAAGAGACCCAGTACTTC. Residues: CASSLAGQFEETQYF.

This clonotype was counted a few times. V is TRBV7-3 and J is TRBJ1-2; D is undetermined. The CDR3 totals 13 residues. Germline V gene data show CDR1 as SGHTA and CDR2 as FQGTGA. The V and J ends lost 2 bases and 4 bases respectively, with 8 bases between them. The CDR3 spells CASSLVPFYGYTF. CDR3 nucleotides: TGTGCCAGCAGCTTAGTGCCGTTCTATGGCTACACCTTC.

This clonotype was picked up many times. This rearrangement joins TRBV5-1 to TRBJ2-2, with 9 bases fitting TRBD1. This CDR3 contains 16 residues. V trimming: 2 bases; J trimming: 3 bases; junction bases outside the gene matches: 5. The germline V gene encodes CDR1 SGHRS and CDR2 YFSETQ. This CDR3 reads CASSFLRQGDTGELFF. The CDR3 DNA reads TGCGCCAGCAGCTTTCTTAGACAGGGGGACACCGGGGAGCTGTTTTTT. The full variable domain, rest sourced from reference TRBV5-1 and TRBJ2-2, is KAGVTQTPRYLIKTRGQQVTLSCSPISGHRSVSWYQQTPGQGLQFLFEYFSETQRNKGNFPGRFSGRQFSNSRSEMNVSTLELGDSALYLCASSFLRQGDTGELFFGEGSRLTVL.

Many counts were recorded for this clonotype. The V gene is TRBV20-1, the J gene TRBJ2-7, with 7 positions matching TRBD1. V was clipped by 4 bases and J by 1 base; unmatched bases: 13. The CDR3 is 16 residues long. Germline V gene lookup returns CDR1 DFQATT and CDR2 SNEGSKA (reference sequence). The CDR3 DNA sequence: TGCAGTGCTAAGAGACACCGGGACAGTTTTTCCTACGAGCAGTACTTC. This gives the protein CSAKRHRDSFSYEQYF.

This clonotype was found a few times. The V gene is TRBV28, the J gene TRBJ2-3; D gene ambiguous. This CDR3 has 15 amino acids. The germline CDR1 and CDR2 sequences are MDHEN and SYDVKM. The V and J ends lost 6 bases and 0 bases respectively, with 13 bases between them. The CDR3 region has the DNA TGTGCCAGCAGGCTTACTTCCCATAGCACAGATACGCAGTATTTT. This gives the protein CASRLTSHSTDTQYF. The whole variable domain, filled in from reference TRBV28 and TRBJ2-3, reads DVKVTQSSRYLVKRTGEKVFLECVQDMDHENMFWYRQDPGLGLRLIYFSYDVKMKEKGDIPEGYSVSREKKERFSLILESASTNQTSMYLCASRLTSHSTDTQYFGPGTRLTVL.

This clonotype appeared many times. The genes are TRBV5-1 and TRBJ2-7; maybe TRBD2 (7 bases). The germline gives CDR1 SGHRS, CDR2 YFSETQ. The V and J ends lost 4 bases and 3 bases respectively, with 20 bases between them. The length of the CDR3 is 16 residues. CDR3 nucleotide sequence: TGCGCCAGCAGCCCGGAGCCGGGGGGCCGATTCTACGAGCAGTACTTC. Amino acids: CASSPEPGGRFYEQYF.

This clonotype was seen a handful of times. The chain employs TRBV18 and TRBJ2-2, with D perhaps given as TRBD1 or TRBD2 (5 bases each). Per germline, CDR1 KGHSH and CDR2 LQKENI. The CDR3 runs to 13 residues. Trimming took off 6 bases at V and 2 bases at J, with 7 bases between the two ends. The CDR3 protein is CASSRDNTGELFF. CDR3 nucleotides: TGTGCCAGCTCTCGGGACAACACCGGGGAGCTGTTTTTT.

This clonotype was seen repeatedly, ten times or more. The rearrangement uses TRBV28 and TRBJ2-7, with 10 bases fitting TRBD2. Germline V lookup: CDR1 MDHEN, CDR2 SYDVKM. V lost 8 bases, J lost 3 bases, and 4 bases stayed unmatched. This CDR3 has 13 amino acids. CDR3 in DNA: TGTGCCAGCGGACTAGCGGCGGACTACGAGCAGTACTTC. It codes for CASGLAADYEQYF.

This clonotype has a handful of counts. Here the CDR3 DNA reads TGTGCCAGCAGCTTTTCCGGCCTAATGACAGGGAACACAGATACGCAGTATTTT. Its translation: CASSFSGLMTGNTDTQYF. The chain uses TRBV7-3 and TRBJ2-3; 7 bases line up with TRBD1. Germline V lookup: CDR1 SGHTA, CDR2 FQGTGA. Unmatched junction bases numbered 14, after V lost 3 bases and J lost 2 bases. CDR3 length: 18 residues.

This clonotype was seen at least ten times. V is TRBV4-1 and J is TRBJ1-6; no clear D. CDR3 size: 16 residues. The germline V and J ends were trimmed by 1 base and 8 bases, with 15 bases remaining between them. From germline, CDR1 is MGHRA and CDR2 YSYEKL. The CDR3 is CASSQVPRWRDSPLHF. As DNA, the CDR3 is TGCGCCAGCAGCCAAGTACCGAGGTGGAGGGATTCACCCCTCCACTTT.

This clonotype was detected many times. CDR3 residues: CASSFGFRGHAVRDTQYF. In nucleotides, the CDR3 is TGTGCCAGCAGTTTCGGTTTCAGGGGCCATGCGGTAAGGGATACGCAGTATTTT. This chain connects TRBV12-3 or TRBV12-4 to TRBJ2-3; weak D call: TRBD1 (6 bases). V shed 3 bases and J shed 6 bases, with 25 bases lying between them. The CDR3 contains 18 residues.

This clonotype appeared a few times. The genes are TRBV9 and TRBJ2-3; D call uncertain. Trimming stripped 0 bases from V and 2 bases from J, with 4 bases between. CDR3 length equals 13 residues. CDR1 and CDR2 from the germline V gene are SGDLS and YYNGEE. The CDR3 protein is CASSVANTDTQYF. CDR3 nucleotides: TGTGCCAGCAGCGTAGCCAACACAGATACGCAGTATTTT.

This chain connects TRBV20-1 to TRBJ1-5; 7 nucleotides align to TRBD1. The germline V gene has CDR1 DFQATT and CDR2 SNEGSKA (reference sequence). V shed 2 bases, J shed 2 bases, and the junction held 9 bases outside the gene matches. CDR3 length: 16 amino acids. The CDR3 bases are TGCAGTGCTAGAACGACAGGGCGGGAGGGCAATCAGCCCCAGCATTTT. Translation: CSARTTGREGNQPQHF.

The chain joins TRBV5-6 to TRBJ1-2; perhaps TRBD1 as D (5 bases). This CDR3 is 13 amino acids long. V dropped 3 bases and J dropped 5 bases, with 11 bases sitting between them. The germline V gene has CDR1 SGHDT and CDR2 YYEEEE. CDR3 residues: CASSYLGTYGYTF. The CDR3 nucleotides read TGTGCCAGCAGCTATTTAGGGACTTATGGCTACACCTTC. The full variable domain, rest sourced from reference TRBV5-6 and TRBJ1-2, is DAGVTQSPTHLIKTRGQQVTLRCSPKSGHDTVSWYQQALGQGPQFIFQYYEEEERQRGNFPDRFSGHQFPNYSSELNVNALLLGDSALYLCASSYLGTYGYTFGSGTRLTVV.

This clonotype was picked up many times. The chain uses TRBV7-9 and TRBJ1-1; perhaps TRBD1 as D (5 bases). The CDR3 has 15 residues. Trimming left V 3 bases short and J 1 base short, with 12 bases between. Germline values: CDR1 SEHNR, CDR2 FQNEAQ (reference sequence). The CDR3 DNA reads TGTGCCAGCAGCTTTGCAGGGACCTCGAACACTGAAGCTTTCTTT. The encoded protein is CASSFAGTSNTEAFF.

The table lists this clonotype with many counts. The rearrangement joins TRBV9 to TRBJ1-1; D not certain. Deletions cut 0 bases from V and 1 base from J, with 10 bases between. The CDR3 has 15 amino acids. Germline loops: CDR1 SGDLS, CDR2 YYNGEE. This chain's CDR3 is CASSVDPGANTEAFF. The CDR3, as DNA: TGTGCCAGCAGCGTAGACCCCGGAGCGAACACTGAAGCTTTCTTT.

This clonotype was picked up many times. The chain has TRBV7-6 and TRBJ2-3; D remains unclear. V dropped 2 bases and J dropped 4 bases, with 16 bases sitting between them. Germline lookup yields CDR1 SGHVS and CDR2 FNYEAQ. CDR3 size: 16 residues. The CDR3 protein is CASSLSRTSQADTQYF. CDR3 DNA sequence: TGTGCCAGCAGCTTATCCCGGACCTCTCAGGCAGATACGCAGTATTTT.

This clonotype was seen at least ten times. The V call is TRBV29-1, the J call TRBJ1-2; D remains ambiguous. The germline CDR1 and CDR2 sequences are SQVTM and ANQGSEA. V lost 4 bases and J 6 bases, leaving 9 bases between the germline ends. This CDR3 has 11 amino acids. The DNA for the CDR3 is TGCAGCGTTGCGGACGGAGATGGCTACACCTTC. Amino acid sequence: CSVADGDGYTF.